The present T cell receptor beta chain was sequenced within a study of blood T cells in healthy people across ages. Study-level results: Comparison with aged donors showed that long-lived donors had more naive CD4+ cells and higher diversity. Underestimates were what the diversity estimates from one million T cells were considered to be. The percentage of naive T cells correlated strongly with TCR beta diversity.

For every donor, a draw yielded about 9.7 milliliters of peripheral blood. There are 14 residues in the CDR3. CDR1 and CDR2 (germline): MDHEN, SYDVKM. Notes on this clonotype: As yet, its antigen is unknown. Compared with germline, one end of the junction differs, possibly owing to a read error.

Using a J-beta primer mix together with a sample-barcoded 5' primer, a second PCR was run for about 7 to 12 cycles. TCRdb re-called the 5' RACE reads with MiXCR, one entry per CDR3 protein. The profile shows 1,800,000 or so distinct CDR3 sequences, roughly two fifths of them singletons. The clonotype comes from a human donor in good health. Sequencing input: blood. This chain links TRBV28 with TRBJ1-5; D perhaps matches TRBD1 (5 bases). DNA of the CDR3: TGTGCCGGCAGTCCAGGGTACAAGGGTCAGCCCCAGCATTTT. Translating gives CAGSPGYKGQPQHF.